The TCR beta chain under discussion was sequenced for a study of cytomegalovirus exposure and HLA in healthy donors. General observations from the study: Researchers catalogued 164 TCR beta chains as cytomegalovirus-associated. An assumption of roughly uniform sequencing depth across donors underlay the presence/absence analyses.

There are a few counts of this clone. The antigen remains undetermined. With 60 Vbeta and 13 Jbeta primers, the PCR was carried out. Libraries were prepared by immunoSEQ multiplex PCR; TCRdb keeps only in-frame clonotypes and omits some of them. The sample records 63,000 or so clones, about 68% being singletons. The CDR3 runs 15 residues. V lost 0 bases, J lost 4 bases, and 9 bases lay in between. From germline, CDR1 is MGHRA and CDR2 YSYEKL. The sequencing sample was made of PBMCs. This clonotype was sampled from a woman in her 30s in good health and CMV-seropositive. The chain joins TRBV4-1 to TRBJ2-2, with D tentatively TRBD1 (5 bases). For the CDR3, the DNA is TGCGCCAGCAGCCAAGAGGGAAGGGGCACCGGGGAGCTGTTTTTT. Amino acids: CASSQEGRGTGELFF.